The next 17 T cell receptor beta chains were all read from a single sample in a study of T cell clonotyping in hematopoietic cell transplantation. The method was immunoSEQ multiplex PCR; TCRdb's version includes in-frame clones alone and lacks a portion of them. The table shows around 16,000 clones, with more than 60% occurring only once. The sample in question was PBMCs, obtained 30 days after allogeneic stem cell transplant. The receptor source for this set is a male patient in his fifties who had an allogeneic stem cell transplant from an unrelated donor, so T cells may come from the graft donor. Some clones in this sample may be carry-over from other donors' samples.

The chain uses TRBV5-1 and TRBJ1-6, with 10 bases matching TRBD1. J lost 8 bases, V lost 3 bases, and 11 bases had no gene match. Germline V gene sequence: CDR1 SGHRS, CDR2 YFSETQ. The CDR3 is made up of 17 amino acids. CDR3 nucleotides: TGCGCCAGCAGCTACTACCCGGGACAGGGGAGTGATTCACCCCTCCACTTT. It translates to CASSYYPGQGSDSPLHF.

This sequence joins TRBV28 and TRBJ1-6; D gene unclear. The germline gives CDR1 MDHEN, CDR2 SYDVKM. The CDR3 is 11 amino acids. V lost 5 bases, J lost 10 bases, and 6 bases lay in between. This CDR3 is CASSRISPLHF. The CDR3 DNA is TGTGCCAGCAGTCGAATCTCACCCCTCCACTTT.

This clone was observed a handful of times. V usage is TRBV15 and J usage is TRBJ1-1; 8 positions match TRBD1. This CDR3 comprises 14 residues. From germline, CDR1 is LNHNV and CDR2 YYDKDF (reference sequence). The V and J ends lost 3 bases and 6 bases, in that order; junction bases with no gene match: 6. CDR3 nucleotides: TGTGCCACCAGCAGCGCAGGGGGCAGGCCTGAAGCTTTCTTT. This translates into CATSSAGGRPEAFF.

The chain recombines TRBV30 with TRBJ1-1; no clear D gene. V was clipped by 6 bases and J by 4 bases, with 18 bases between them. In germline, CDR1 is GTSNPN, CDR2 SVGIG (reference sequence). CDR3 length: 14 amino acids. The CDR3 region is CACQREGFVTEAFF. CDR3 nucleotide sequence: TGTGCCTGCCAGAGGGAGGGCTTCGTCACTGAAGCTTTCTTT. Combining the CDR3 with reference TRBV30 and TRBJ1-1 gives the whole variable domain SQTIHQWPATLVQPVGSPLSLECTVEGTSNPNLYWYRQAAGRGLQLLFYSVGIGQISSEVPQNLSASRPQDRQFILSSKKLLLSDSGFYLCACQREGFVTEAFFGQGTRLTVV.

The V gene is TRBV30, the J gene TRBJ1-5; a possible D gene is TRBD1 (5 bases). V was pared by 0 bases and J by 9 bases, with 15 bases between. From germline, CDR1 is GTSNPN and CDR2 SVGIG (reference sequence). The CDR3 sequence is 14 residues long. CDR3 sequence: CAWSVSGGMRPQHF. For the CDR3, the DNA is TGTGCCTGGAGTGTTTCGGGGGGGATGCGGCCCCAGCATTTT.

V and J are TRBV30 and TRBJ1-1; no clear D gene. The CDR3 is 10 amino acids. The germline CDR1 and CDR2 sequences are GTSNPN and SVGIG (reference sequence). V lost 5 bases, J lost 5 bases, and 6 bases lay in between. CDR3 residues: CAWGVTEAFF. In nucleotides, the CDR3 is TGTGCCTGGGGGGTAACTGAAGCTTTCTTT.

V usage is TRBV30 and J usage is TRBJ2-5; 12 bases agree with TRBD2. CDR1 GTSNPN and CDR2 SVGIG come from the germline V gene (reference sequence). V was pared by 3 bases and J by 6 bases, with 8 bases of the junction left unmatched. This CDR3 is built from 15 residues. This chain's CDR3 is CAWRTSGGPLKTQYF. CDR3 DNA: TGTGCCTGGAGGACTAGCGGGGGCCCGTTAAAGACCCAGTACTTC.

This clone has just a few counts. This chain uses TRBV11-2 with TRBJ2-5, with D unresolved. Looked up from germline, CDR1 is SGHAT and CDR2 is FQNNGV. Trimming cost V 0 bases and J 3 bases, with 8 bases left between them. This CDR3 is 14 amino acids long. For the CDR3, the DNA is TGTGCCAGCAGCTTAGAACGTAGGGAAGAGACCCAGTACTTC. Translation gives CASSLERREETQYF.

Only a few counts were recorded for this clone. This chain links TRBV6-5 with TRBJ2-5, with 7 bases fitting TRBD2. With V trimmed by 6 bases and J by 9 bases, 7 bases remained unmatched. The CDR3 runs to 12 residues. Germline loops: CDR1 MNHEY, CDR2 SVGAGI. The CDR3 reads CASSDSGVAQYF. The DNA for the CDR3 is TGTGCCAGCAGCGACAGCGGGGTTGCCCAGTACTTC.

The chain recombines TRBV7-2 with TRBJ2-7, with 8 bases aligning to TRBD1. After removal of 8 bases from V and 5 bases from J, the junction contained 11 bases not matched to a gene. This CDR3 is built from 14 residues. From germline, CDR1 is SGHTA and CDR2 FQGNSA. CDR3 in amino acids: CASGPEQGAHEQYF. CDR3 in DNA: TGTGCCAGCGGCCCTGAGCAGGGGGCGCACGAGCAGTACTTC.

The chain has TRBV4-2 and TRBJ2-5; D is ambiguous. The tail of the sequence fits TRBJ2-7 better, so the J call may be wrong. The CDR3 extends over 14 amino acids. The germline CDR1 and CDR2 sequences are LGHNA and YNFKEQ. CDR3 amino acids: CASSPLRSAYEQYF. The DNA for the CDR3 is TGTGCCAGCAGCCCCCTAAGGTCCGCCTACGAGCAGTACTTC.

The CDR3 coding sequence is TGTGCCAGCAGCTCCCTAGTCGGGCAGGGGATATACGAGCAGTACTTC. This encodes CASSSLVGQGIYEQYF. This chain joins TRBV5-6 and TRBJ2-7; possibly TRBD1 for D (6 bases). The CDR3 sequence is 16 residues long. V lost 3 bases and J lost 4, with 20 bases in between. The V gene's germline CDR1 is SGHDT and CDR2 YYEEEE.

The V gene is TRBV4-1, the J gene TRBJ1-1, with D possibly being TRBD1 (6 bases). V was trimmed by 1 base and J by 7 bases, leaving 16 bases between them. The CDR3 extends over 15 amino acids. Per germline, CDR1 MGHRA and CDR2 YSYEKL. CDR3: CASSQAGGGTSEAFF. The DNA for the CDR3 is TGCGCCAGCAGCCAAGCTGGGGGAGGGACAAGTGAAGCTTTCTTT.

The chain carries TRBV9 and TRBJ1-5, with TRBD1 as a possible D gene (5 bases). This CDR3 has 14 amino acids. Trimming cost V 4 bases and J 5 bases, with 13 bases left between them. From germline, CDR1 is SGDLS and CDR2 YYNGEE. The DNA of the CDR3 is TGTGCCAGCAGCAAGGGGAGTCGAGATCAGCCCCAGCATTTT. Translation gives CASSKGSRDQPQHF.

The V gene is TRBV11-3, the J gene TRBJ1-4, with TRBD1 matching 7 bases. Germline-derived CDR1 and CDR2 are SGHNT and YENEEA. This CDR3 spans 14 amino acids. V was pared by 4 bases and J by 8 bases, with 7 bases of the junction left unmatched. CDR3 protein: CASSSDQGEEKLFF. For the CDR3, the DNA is TGTGCCAGCAGCTCAGATCAGGGGGAAGAAAAACTGTTTTTT.

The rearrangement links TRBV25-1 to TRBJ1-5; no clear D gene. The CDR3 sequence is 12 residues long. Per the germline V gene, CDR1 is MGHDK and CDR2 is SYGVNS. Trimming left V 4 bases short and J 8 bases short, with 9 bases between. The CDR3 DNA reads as TGTGCCAGCAGTGGCTGGGAGGAGCCCCAGCATTTT. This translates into CASSGWEEPQHF. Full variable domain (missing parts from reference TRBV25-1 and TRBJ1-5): EADIYQTPRYLVIGTGKKITLECSQTMGHDKMYWYQQDPGMELHLIHYSYGVNSTEKGDLSSESTVSRIRTEHFPLTLESARPSHTSQYLCASSGWEEPQHFGDGTRLSIL.

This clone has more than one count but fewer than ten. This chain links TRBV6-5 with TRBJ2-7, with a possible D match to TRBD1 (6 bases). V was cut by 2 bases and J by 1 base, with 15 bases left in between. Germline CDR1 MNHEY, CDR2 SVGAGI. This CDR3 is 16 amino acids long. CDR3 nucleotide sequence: TGTGCCAGCAGTTACAAAGGGGGAGCTCCTTCCTACGAGCAGTACTTC. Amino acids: CASSYKGGAPSYEQYF.